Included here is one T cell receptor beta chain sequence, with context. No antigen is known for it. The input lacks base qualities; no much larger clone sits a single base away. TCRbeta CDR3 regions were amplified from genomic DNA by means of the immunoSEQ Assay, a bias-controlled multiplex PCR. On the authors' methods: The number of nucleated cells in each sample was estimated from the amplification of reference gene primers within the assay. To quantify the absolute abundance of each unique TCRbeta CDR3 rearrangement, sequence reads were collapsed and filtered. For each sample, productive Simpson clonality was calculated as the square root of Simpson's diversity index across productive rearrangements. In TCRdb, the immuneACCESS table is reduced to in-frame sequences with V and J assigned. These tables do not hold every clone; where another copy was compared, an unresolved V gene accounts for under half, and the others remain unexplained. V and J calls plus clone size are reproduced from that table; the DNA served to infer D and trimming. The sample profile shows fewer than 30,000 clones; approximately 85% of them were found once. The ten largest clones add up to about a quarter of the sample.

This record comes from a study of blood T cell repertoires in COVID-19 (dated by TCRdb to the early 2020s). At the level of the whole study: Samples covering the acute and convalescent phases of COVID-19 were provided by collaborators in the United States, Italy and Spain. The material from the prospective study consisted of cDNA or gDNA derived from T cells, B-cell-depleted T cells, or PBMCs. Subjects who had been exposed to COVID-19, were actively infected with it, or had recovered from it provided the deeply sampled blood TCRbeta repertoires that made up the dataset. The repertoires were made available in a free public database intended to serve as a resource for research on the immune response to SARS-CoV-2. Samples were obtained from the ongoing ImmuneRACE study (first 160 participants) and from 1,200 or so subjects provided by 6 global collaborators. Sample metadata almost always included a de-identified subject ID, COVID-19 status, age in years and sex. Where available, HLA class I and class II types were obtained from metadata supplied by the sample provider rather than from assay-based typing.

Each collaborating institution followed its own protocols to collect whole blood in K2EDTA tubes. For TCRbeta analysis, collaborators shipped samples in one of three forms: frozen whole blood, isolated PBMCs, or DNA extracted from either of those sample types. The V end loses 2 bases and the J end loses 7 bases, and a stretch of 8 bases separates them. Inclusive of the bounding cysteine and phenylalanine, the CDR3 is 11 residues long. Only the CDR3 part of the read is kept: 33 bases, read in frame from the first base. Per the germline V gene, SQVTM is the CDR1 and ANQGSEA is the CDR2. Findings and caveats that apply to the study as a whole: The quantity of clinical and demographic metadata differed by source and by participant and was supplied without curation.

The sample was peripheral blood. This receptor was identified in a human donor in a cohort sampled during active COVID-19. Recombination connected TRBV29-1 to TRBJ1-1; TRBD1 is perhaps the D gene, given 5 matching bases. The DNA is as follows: TGCAGCGTTGAATGGGGGGGTGAAGCTTTCTTT. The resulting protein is CSVEWGGEAFF.